This is a list of T cell receptor beta chains from one sample in a study of sequential checkpoint blockade in melanoma. Clones were read by immunoSEQ multiplex PCR, and TCRdb kept only the in-frame ones, dropping some. The profile shows 15,000 to 20,000 clones, around 24% of them singletons. This specimen was tumor tissue (inferred from file names), taken from a patient given nivolumab and ipilimumab in sequence. Every receptor here comes from a human donor with melanoma. Each CDR3 is given without its conserved first and last residue. The D gene is left open where the match is weak.

CDR3 protein: ASSYAFGDSGNTIY
J gene: TRBJ1-3
D gene: .
V gene: TRBV25-1

CDR3 protein: ASSPTRQFSDTQY
J gene: TRBJ2-3
D gene: .
V gene: TRBV18

CDR3 protein: AWSDREGAF
J gene: TRBJ1-1
D gene: .
V gene: TRBV30

CDR3 protein: AWREGTGGYEQY
J gene: TRBJ2-7
D gene: TRBD1
V gene: TRBV30

CDR3 protein: ASRAGGGQETQY
J gene: TRBJ2-5
D gene: .
V gene: TRBV5-1

CDR3 protein: ASSEAPPVRDGNTEAF
J gene: TRBJ1-1
D gene: .
V gene: TRBV2

CDR3 protein: ASSEVTGGVRTDTQY
J gene: TRBJ2-3
D gene: TRBD1
V gene: TRBV28

CDR3 protein: AWTRFRGRETQY
J gene: TRBJ2-5
D gene: .
V gene: TRBV30

CDR3 protein: ASSQDEGRFTYNEQF
J gene: TRBJ2-1
D gene: .
V gene: TRBV1

CDR3 protein: ASSPNKGGVVTEAF
J gene: TRBJ1-1
D gene: .
V gene: TRBV5-1

CDR3 protein: ASSTPQWGTDSYNEQF
J gene: TRBJ2-1
D gene: TRBD1
V gene: TRBV9